These T cell receptor beta chains were read from a single sample in a study of cytomegalovirus exposure and HLA in healthy donors. Measured with immunoSEQ multiplex PCR; TCRdb has only the in-frame clones, and not every one. The sample consists of fewer than 200,000 clones, 75% of them appearing once. The sample taken for sequencing was PBMCs. The receptors shown here come from a woman aged 50 to 65 in good health and CMV-seropositive. Each CDR3 is given with its conserved first and last residue. A D gene is named only where the DNA matches it firmly. Clone size is stated in some rows and not others, as once, few, many or a class when expanded.

V gene	J gene	clone size	D gene	CDR3 protein	CDR3 DNA
TRBV4-2	TRBJ2-4	.	TRBD2	CASSDAGGGLNIQYF	TGTGCCAGCAGCGATGCGGGGGGGGGCCTGAACATTCAGTACTTC
TRBV6-6	TRBJ1-5	few	.	CASSRTENQPQHF	TGTGCCAGCAGTAGGACAGAGAATCAGCCCCAGCATTTT
TRBV25-1	TRBJ2-5	.	.	CASSEGGKGRETQYF	TGTGCCAGCAGTGAAGGGGGGAAGGGGCGGGAGACCCAGTACTTC
TRBV20-1	TRBJ1-1	.	.	CSAHQGGEAFF	TGCAGTGCGCATCAGGGTGGTGAAGCTTTCTTT
TRBV5-6	TRBJ2-3	.	TRBD2	CASSFRGISGGPTDTQYF	TGTGCCAGCAGCTTTCGGGGGATTAGCGGGGGGCCAACAGATACGCAGTATTTT
TRBV30	TRBJ2-5	few	.	CAWGAETQYF	TGTGCCTGGGGGGCGGAGACCCAGTACTTC
TRBV5-1	TRBJ1-3	once	TRBD1	CASSIQGASSGNTIYF	TGCGCCAGCAGTATACAGGGGGCCAGCTCTGGAAACACCATATATTTT
TRBV12-5	TRBJ1-1	.	.	CASGRGNTEAFF	TGTGCTAGTGGTCGGGGGAACACTGAAGCTTTCTTT
TRBV5-4	TRBJ2-7	.	.	CASSRDPTGEGEQYF	TGTGCCAGCAGCCGAGATCCGACAGGGGAGGGCGAGCAGTACTTC
TRBV19	TRBJ1-1	.	.	CACGDTEAFF	TGTGCCTGCGGGGACACTGAAGCTTTCTTT
TRBV2	TRBJ2-7	once	TRBD2	CASSRLLLAGGGEQYF	TGTGCCAGCAGTCGTCTCCTACTAGCGGGGGGGGGCGAGCAGTACTTC
TRBV14	TRBJ2-7	.	TRBD1	CASSQDRVPYEQYF	TGTGCCAGCAGCCAGGACAGGGTGCCCTACGAGCAGTACTTC
TRBV11-2	TRBJ2-7	.	.	CASSPDLGVFSYEQYF	TGTGCCAGCAGCCCGGATCTAGGGGTTTTTTCCTACGAGCAGTACTTC
TRBV15	TRBJ2-1	.	.	CATSRSNGVIEQFF	TGTGCCACCAGCAGAAGTAACGGGGTTATTGAGCAGTTCTTC
TRBV5-1	TRBJ2-5	.	.	CASSSSWGQMETQYF	TGCGCCAGCAGCTCTTCTTGGGGACAAATGGAGACCCAGTACTTC
TRBV19	TRBJ1-4	.	.	CASSMRGSPNEKLFF	TGTGCCAGTAGTATGCGGGGCAGCCCGAATGAAAAACTGTTTTTT
TRBV30	TRBJ1-1	.	.	CAWRPRGSSSEAFF	TGTGCCTGGAGACCTAGGGGCTCGTCCAGTGAAGCTTTCTTT
TRBV5-1	TRBJ1-1	.	TRBD1	CASSFQGGGTEAFF	TGCGCCAGCAGCTTTCAGGGGGGAGGCACTGAAGCTTTCTTT
TRBV7-9	TRBJ1-2	.	.	CSSSGSGYGYTF	TGTTCCAGCAGCGGAAGCGGCTATGGCTACACCTTC
TRBV6-5	TRBJ2-7	.	TRBD1	CASSWTGSSYEQYF	TGTGCCAGCAGTTGGACAGGGAGCTCCTACGAGCAGTACTTC
TRBV4-1	TRBJ2-2	.	.	CASSRVVGEDGELFF	TGCGCCAGCAGCCGAGTAGTGGGGGAGGACGGGGAGCTGTTTTTT
TRBV7-9	TRBJ1-6	.	.	CASTRANSPLHF	TGTGCCAGCACCCGCGCGAATTCACCCCTCCACTTT
TRBV10-2	TRBJ2-5	once	TRBD1	CASGRQGQQETQYF	TGCGCCAGCGGAAGACAGGGTCAACAAGAGACCCAGTACTTC
TRBV11-1	TRBJ1-2	.	.	CASSLGGNYGYTF	TGTGCCAGCAGCTTAGGCGGAAACTATGGCTACACCTTC
TRBV12-5	TRBJ2-3	.	.	CASGFRLRGGLLIHTDTQYF	TGTGCTAGTGGTTTCCGACTTAGGGGGGGGCTCCTCATACACACAGATACGCAGTATTTT
TRBV10-1	TRBJ1-1	.	.	CASRRGQNTEAFF	TGCGCCAGCAGGAGGGGACAGAACACTGAAGCTTTCTTT
TRBV5-6	TRBJ1-5	.	.	CASSRGSSNQPQHF	TGTGCCAGCAGCCGCGGGAGCAGCAATCAGCCCCAGCATTTT
TRBV7-2	TRBJ1-2	.	.	CASSLETGGSYGYTF	TGTGCCAGCAGCTTAGAGACAGGCGGTTCCTATGGCTACACCTTC
TRBV30	TRBJ1-6	.	TRBD1	CAWRGTGSWSPLHF	TGTGCCTGGAGGGGGACAGGGTCTTGGTCACCCCTCCACTTT
TRBV7-3	TRBJ2-1	.	.	CASSATGFYNEQFF	TGTGCCAGCAGCGCCACAGGGTTCTACAATGAGCAGTTCTTC
TRBV2	TRBJ2-5	.	.	CASSPRQGLETQYF	TGTGCCAGCAGCCCCAGACAGGGACTTGAGACCCAGTACTTC
TRBV9	TRBJ2-5	.	.	CASSVAPGSQETQYF	TGTGCCAGCAGCGTAGCCCCAGGATCCCAAGAGACCCAGTACTTC
TRBV4-1	TRBJ2-7	.	TRBD1	CASSHPGQGTYEQYF	TGCGCCAGCAGCCATCCGGGACAGGGAACCTACGAGCAGTACTTC
TRBV4-1	TRBJ2-5	.	TRBD1	CASSQLQGANLETQYF	TGCGCCAGCAGCCAGCTACAGGGGGCGAATCTGGAGACCCAGTACTTC
TRBV6-1	TRBJ1-2	.	.	CASSVSGANYGYTF	TGTGCCAGCAGTGTGTCCGGAGCTAACTATGGCTACACCTTC
TRBV7-8	TRBJ2-3	.	.	CASSLEGGGDTQYF	TGTGCCAGCAGCTTAGAGGGGGGGGGAGATACGCAGTATTTT
TRBV7-9	TRBJ2-5	.	TRBD2	CASSPLGGDYKRAQYF	TGTGCCAGCAGCCCCCTGGGAGGGGACTATAAAAGGGCCCAGTACTTC
TRBV5-1	TRBJ1-1	few	.	CASSLGTLGNTEAFF	TGCGCCAGCAGCTTAGGGACACTGGGGAACACTGAAGCTTTCTTT
TRBV18	TRBJ2-1	few	.	CASSDRLDSYNEQFF	TGTGCCAGCTCAGACAGGCTCGACTCCTACAATGAGCAGTTCTTC
TRBV5-1	TRBJ1-4	.	.	CASSLFGIATNEKLFF	TGCGCCAGCAGCTTGTTCGGGATTGCAACTAATGAAAAACTGTTTTTT
TRBV9	TRBJ1-1	.	TRBD1	CASSAGQGRNTEAFF	TGTGCCAGCAGCGCGGGACAGGGACGGAACACTGAAGCTTTCTTT
TRBV19	TRBJ1-5	.	.	CASSIAEAGGNQPQHF	TGTGCCAGTAGTATAGCGGAGGCAGGCGGCAATCAGCCCCAGCATTTT
TRBV2	TRBJ2-7	few	TRBD2	CASSRGGRYEQYF	TGTGCCAGCAGTCGCGGGGGAAGATACGAGCAGTACTTC
TRBV6-4	TRBJ2-1	.	TRBD1	CASSAGQGAANEQFF	TGTGCCAGCAGTGCCGGACAGGGGGCAGCCAATGAGCAGTTCTTC